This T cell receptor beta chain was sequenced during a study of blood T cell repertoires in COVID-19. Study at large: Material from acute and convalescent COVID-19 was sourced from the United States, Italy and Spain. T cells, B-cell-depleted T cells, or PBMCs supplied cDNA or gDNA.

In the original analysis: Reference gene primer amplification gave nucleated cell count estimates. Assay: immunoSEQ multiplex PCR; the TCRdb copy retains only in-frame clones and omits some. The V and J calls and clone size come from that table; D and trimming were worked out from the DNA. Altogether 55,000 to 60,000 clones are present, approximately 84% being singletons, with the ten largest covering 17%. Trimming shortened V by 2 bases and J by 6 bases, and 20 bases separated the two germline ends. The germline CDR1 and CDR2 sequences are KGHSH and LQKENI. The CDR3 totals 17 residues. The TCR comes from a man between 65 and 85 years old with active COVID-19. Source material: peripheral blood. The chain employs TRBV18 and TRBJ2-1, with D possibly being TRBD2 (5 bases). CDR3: CASSPGSGRTGSNEQFF. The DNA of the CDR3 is TGTGCCAGCTCACCAGGTTCGGGCAGGACTGGCTCCAATGAGCAGTTCTTC.